The sequence of this T cell receptor beta chain was determined in a study of Graves' ophthalmopathy and Graves' hyperthyroidism. Across the whole study: Ophthalmopathy absent within 18 months of follow-up marked hyperthyroidism as stable. Findings and limits, study-wide: Blood also carried most expanded thyroid clonotypes exceeding 0.001 frequency. The study's model predicted ophthalmopathy progression at about 68% sensitivity and about 78% specificity.

V shed 6 bases, J shed 0 bases, and the junction held 7 bases outside the gene matches. CDR3 length equals 15 residues. Amplification from RNA transcripts yielded the TCR beta CDR3 regions. HTBI-primed RT-PCR formed the first round, and a multiplex PCR formed the second. TCRdb recomputed calls from the multiplex PCR reads with MiXCR, one row per CDR3 protein. The table shows approximately 1.2 million distinct CDR3 sequences, with 35% to 40% occurring only once. Patients newly diagnosed with hyperthyroidism, under 2 months' duration, were aged 18 to 65, the study reports. In this sample, this clonotype turned up a few times. Its antigen is currently unknown.

The rearrangement uses TRBV12-3 or TRBV12-4 and TRBJ1-1; 7 bases are a match to TRBD1. The source material was peripheral blood or thyroid tissue (not recorded which). The sequence was collected from an adult man with Graves' hyperthyroidism. The CDR3 DNA sequence: TGTGCCAGCAGAGGGACAGAAAGCCTGAACACTGAAGCTTTCTTT. Its protein product is CASRGTESLNTEAFF.